The rows below give T cell receptor beta chains drawn from one sample of a study of shared clonotypes between healthy human individuals. The assay was immunoSEQ multiplex PCR, and TCRdb's table has in-frame clones only and misses some. There are about 680,000 clones in the sample; 92% occur only once, and 24% lies in the top ten. Material: naive CD8+ T cells sorted from blood. The receptor set was obtained from a man aged 25 to 40 in good health. Each CDR3 is given with its conserved first and last residue. D genes are given only for firm matches. Expanded clones get a size class; other rows say once, few or many, or leave the size out.

>-|-|TRBJ2-2|TRBV7-8
TGTGCCAGCACCGGAACTTACACCGGGGAGCTGTTTTTT
CASTGTYTGELFF
>TRBD2|-|TRBJ2-7|TRBV5-6
TGTGCCAGCAGCTGGGGAGCGGGAGACCCGGTATACGAGCAGTACTTC
CASSWGAGDPVYEQYF
>TRBD2|once|TRBJ2-7|TRBV10-2
TGCGCCAGCAGTGAGACCGGGACTAGCGGGATCTACGAGCAGTACTTC
CASSETGTSGIYEQYF
>TRBD1|-|TRBJ2-1|TRBV13
TGTGCCAGCAGCTTAAGCCCGGACAGGCCGAATGAGCAGTTCTTC
CASSLSPDRPNEQFF
>-|-|TRBJ1-5|TRBV7-9
TGTGCCAGCAGCTTTGTAGGGAAAGGGCCCAATCAGCCCCAGCATTTT
CASSFVGKGPNQPQHF
>TRBD2|-|TRBJ2-1|TRBV27
TGTGCCAGTACCATAGCGGGAGGGTTCAATGAGCAGTTCTTC
CASTIAGGFNEQFF
>-|-|TRBJ2-1|TRBV20-1
TGCAGTGCTAGAAAAGAACCGCAGTTCTTC
CSARKEPQFF
>-|-|TRBJ2-7|TRBV6-6
TGTGCCAGCAGTTCGGTAGGGGCTGGCTACGAGCAGTACTTC
CASSSVGAGYEQYF
>TRBD2|once|TRBJ2-1|TRBV5-4
TGTGCCAGCAGCGTAGGACTAGCGGGAGTCGGCCACAATGAGCAGCTCTTC
CASSVGLAGVGHNEQLF
>-|-|TRBJ2-1|TRBV29-1
TGCAGGGTAGGGGCCTTCGGAGGTGGTGAGCAGTTCTTC
CRVGAFGGGEQFF
>-|-|TRBJ2-7|TRBV11-2
TGTGCCAGCAGCTTAAGCGAGGGAGAGATTCCCTACGAGCAGTACTTC
CASSLSEGEIPYEQYF
>-|-|TRBJ1-2|TRBV19
TGTGCCAGTAGTCCACGGACGGACCGAGCTAACTATGGCTACACCTTC
CASSPRTDRANYGYTF
>TRBD2|-|TRBJ2-2|TRBV7-9
TGTGCCAGCAGCTTGGAGCGGGGGGTGTCCGGGGAGCTGTTTTTT
CASSLERGVSGELFF
>TRBD1|-|TRBJ2-3|TRBV9
TGTGCCAGCAGCGGGACAGGGGTCAGGGCAGATACGCAGTATTTT
CASSGTGVRADTQYF
>-|-|TRBJ2-3|TRBV27
TGTGCCAGCAGCCGTCCGGGAGCGACGAAAGATACGCAGTATTTT
CASSRPGATKDTQYF
>TRBD2|once|TRBJ2-1|TRBV5-1
TGCGCCAGCAGCTCGGGACTAGCGGGAAAAAGTTACAATGAGCAGTTCTTC
CASSSGLAGKSYNEQFF
>-|-|TRBJ1-2|TRBV7-9
TGTGCCAGCAGCTCTACGGACGCCCCTCTTAAAAATGGCTACACCTTC
CASSSTDAPLKNGYTF
>TRBD2|-|TRBJ2-1|TRBV13
TGTGCCAGCAGCGCAGCCAGCGGGAGGGCCTACAATGAGCAGTTCTTC
CASSAASGRAYNEQFF
>TRBD2|-|TRBJ2-7|TRBV27
TGTGCCAGCAGTTTAACGGGCGGGAGCTCCTACGAGCAGTACTTC
CASSLTGGSSYEQYF
>-|-|TRBJ2-7|TRBV7-2
TGTGCCAGCAGCTTCGGGCAGGCCTACGAGCAGTACTTC
CASSFGQAYEQYF
>TRBD1|-|TRBJ2-2|TRBV5-5
TGTGCCAGCAGCTTGGGGGACAGCTACACCGGGGAGCTGTTTTTT
CASSLGDSYTGELFF
>-|-|TRBJ1-5|TRBV28
TGTGCCAGCAGTCACAGGGAGGTGTGGCAGCCCCAGCATTTT
CASSHREVWQPQHF
>TRBD2|-|TRBJ2-7|TRBV7-9
TGTGCCAGCAGCCCTACTAGCGCCTACGAGCAGTACTTC
CASSPTSAYEQYF
>-|-|TRBJ2-7|TRBV5-1
TGCGCCAGCAGCCTAAGGGGTGGCTCCTACGAGCAGTACTTC
CASSLRGGSYEQYF
>-|-|TRBJ2-1|TRBV13
TGTGCCAGCAGCTATACAGATAGCAATGAGCAGTTCTTC
CASSYTDSNEQFF
>-|-|TRBJ1-1|TRBV27
TGTGCCAGCAGTTATGGACGGAACACTGAAGCTTTCTTT
CASSYGRNTEAFF
>-|-|TRBJ2-7|TRBV6-5
TGTGCCAGCAGAAATGGTAACGCAGCTATTTACGAGCAGTACTTC
CASRNGNAAIYEQYF
>-|-|TRBJ1-1|TRBV25-1
TGTGCCAGCAGTGATAAATGGGGTTCGAACACTGAAGCTTTCTTT
CASSDKWGSNTEAFF
>-|-|TRBJ1-1|TRBV7-9
TGTGCCAGCAGGACCCGAGGGGCTTACACTGAAGCTTTCTTT
CASRTRGAYTEAFF
>TRBD1|-|TRBJ2-7|TRBV28
TGTGCCAGCAGACCCGGGACAGGGATTGGGTCCTACGAGCAGTACTTC
CASRPGTGIGSYEQYF
>TRBD2|-|TRBJ2-3|TRBV6-1
TGTGCCAGCACCGGGAGGTCCACAGATACGCAGTATTTT
CASTGRSTDTQYF
>-|-|TRBJ2-5|TRBV27
TGTGCCAGCAGTTTCAAGGGGACCCAGGAGACCCAGTACTTC
CASSFKGTQETQYF
>-|-|TRBJ2-3|TRBV19
TGTGCCAGTAGTAATTGGGGGATGGAGGCAGATACGCAGTATTTT
CASSNWGMEADTQYF